The 30 T cell receptor beta chains below were found in one sample sequenced in a study of CD8 T cells in ankylosing spondylitis. Their cognate antigens are unknown. Study-wide points: Fewer than ten highly homologous variants made up a TCR beta motif that seemed to typify ankylosing spondylitis blood.

MiXCR, run by TCRdb on the 5' RACE reads, gives a single entry per CDR3 protein. This sample has approximately 400,000 distinct CDR3 sequences, with around 26% found just once. Source material: blood, either unsorted or a sorted T cell fraction (not recorded which). These receptors came from a male donor with ankylosing spondylitis.

This clonotype was observed a handful of times. The genes are TRBV28 and TRBJ2-1; 8 nucleotides match TRBD1. The junction had 10 bases not matched to a gene; V was cut back by 1 base and J by 8 bases. The CDR3 has 16 amino acids. Germline V gene sequence: CDR1 MDHEN, CDR2 SYDVKM. CDR3 nucleotides: TGTGCCAGCAGTTTATTGCGGACAGGGATAGGGGATGAGCAGTTCTTC. Protein product: CASSLLRTGIGDEQFF.

This clonotype appeared a few times. This chain connects TRBV7-2 to TRBJ1-2; D might be TRBD1 (5 bases). CDR1 is SGHTA, CDR2 FQGNSA, per germline. Deletions cut 1 base from V and 4 bases from J, with 7 bases between. This CDR3 is 13 amino acids long. CDR3 nucleotide sequence: TGTGCCAGCAGCTTAGGACAGCCCTATGGCTACACCTTC. As protein: CASSLGQPYGYTF.

This clonotype was seen a few times. The chain is built from TRBV5-1 and TRBJ1-4; 11 bases are a match to TRBD1. Germline trimming cut 4 bases from V and 6 bases from J; bases unmatched to any gene: 8. Germline V lookup: CDR1 SGHRS, CDR2 YFSETQ. The CDR3 runs 16 residues. CDR3 amino acids: CASSPGQGASDEKLFF. The CDR3 DNA is TGCGCCAGCAGCCCTGGACAGGGGGCGAGTGATGAAAAACTGTTTTTT.

The rearrangement uses TRBV5-4 and TRBJ2-5; D uncertain. The CDR3 spans 14 residues. Germline CDR1 SGHNT, CDR2 YYREEE (reference sequence). The V gene lost 5 bases and the J gene lost 4 bases, with 15 bases spanning the gap. The chain's CDR3 is CASRPRASRETQYF. The CDR3 DNA sequence: TGTGCCAGCAGACCCCGGGCTTCAAGAGAGACCCAGTACTTC. The full variable domain, in which reference TRBV5-4 and TRBJ2-5 provide the parts outside the CDR3, is ETGVTQSPTHLIKTRGQQVTLRCSSQSGHNTVSWYQQALGQGPQFIFQYYREEENGRGNFPPRFSGLQFPNYSSELNVNALELDDSALYLCASRPRASRETQYFGPGTRLLVL.

The chain has TRBV25-1 and TRBJ1-2; TRBD1 might be the D (6 bases). The V end lost 3 bases, the J end lost 4 bases, and 18 bases lay between the germline ends. Germline CDR1 is MGHDK and CDR2 is SYGVNS. This CDR3 region has 16 residues. CDR3 sequence: CASSEGGQGRLYGYTF. The CDR3 coding sequence is TGTGCCAGCAGTGAGGGTGGGCAGGGGAGACTCTATGGCTACACCTTC.

V and J are TRBV11-2 and TRBJ2-6, with D possibly TRBD1 on 5 matching bases. The germline CDR1 and CDR2 sequences are SGHAT and FQNNGV. V was pared by 5 bases and J by 2 bases, with 7 bases between. This CDR3 spans 14 amino acids. The CDR3 DNA reads as TGTGCCAGCAGCCCGACAGCTGGGGCCAACGTCCTGACTTTC. This sequence encodes CASSPTAGANVLTF.

The chain has TRBV3-1 and TRBJ1-2, with D tentatively TRBD1 (6 bases). The CDR3 length is 13 residues. V was shortened by 3 bases and J by 8 bases, with 13 bases between the two germline ends. Germline V CDR1 and CDR2: LGHDT, YNNKEL (reference sequence). The CDR3 DNA follows: TGTGCCAGCAGCCAGAGGACAGAAAGGGGCTACACCTTC. Protein sequence: CASSQRTERGYTF. Combining the CDR3 with reference TRBV3-1 and TRBJ1-2 gives the whole variable domain DTAVSQTPKYLVTQMGNDKSIKCEQNLGHDTMYWYKQDSKKFLKIMFSYNNKELIINETVPNRFSPKSPDKAHLNLHINSLELGDSAVYFCASSQRTERGYTFGSGTRLTVV.

This clonotype was observed a handful of times. V gene TRBV6-1 combines with J gene TRBJ2-5; 9 bases map to TRBD2. This CDR3 is 15 amino acids long. J lost 2 bases, V lost 2 bases, and 3 bases had no gene match. Germline lookup yields CDR1 MNHNS and CDR2 SASEGT. The CDR3 loop reads CASSELAGSQETQYF. CDR3 sequence (DNA): TGTGCCAGCAGTGAACTAGCGGGATCTCAAGAGACCCAGTACTTC.

The chain carries TRBV15 and TRBJ2-3, with D hard to call. The CDR3 extends over 14 amino acids. V lost 1 base and J lost 1, with 6 bases in between. CDR1 and CDR2 (germline): LNHNV, YYDKDF (reference sequence). CDR3 sequence reads: CATSRVVGTDTQYF. CDR3 bases: TGTGCCACCAGCAGAGTGGTAGGCACAGATACGCAGTATTTT.

This clonotype appeared a few times. The chain carries TRBV7-7 and TRBJ2-1; TRBD2 matches 9 bases. Trimming at V came to 5 bases and at J to 5 bases, leaving 7 bases not matched to a gene. Germline values: CDR1 SSHAT, CDR2 FNYEAQ (reference sequence). The CDR3 spans 15 residues. The CDR3 here is CASSPGPSGNNEQFF. CDR3 sequence (DNA): TGTGCCAGCAGCCCAGGGCCTAGCGGGAACAATGAGCAGTTCTTC.

This clonotype came up a few times. The rearrangement uses TRBV29-1 and TRBJ2-5; tentative D call: TRBD2 (6 bases). Germline assignment: CDR1 SQVTM and CDR2 ANQGSEA. The CDR3 has 13 residues. V was cut by 3 bases and J by 4 bases, with 12 bases left in between. This CDR3 is CSVDLAARETQYF. Here the CDR3 DNA reads TGCAGCGTTGATTTAGCGGCCAGAGAGACCCAGTACTTC.

V is TRBV5-1 and J is TRBJ1-1; TRBD1 aligns across 11 bases. Trimming at V came to 4 bases and at J to 5 bases, leaving 4 bases not matched to a gene. The CDR3 has 14 residues. The V gene's germline CDR1 is SGHRS and CDR2 YFSETQ. In DNA, the CDR3 is TGCGCCAGCAGCGGGGGGACAGGGGGAACTGAAGCTTTCTTT. This codes for CASSGGTGGTEAFF.

This clonotype was detected a few times. This chain uses TRBV7-9 with TRBJ2-1; perhaps TRBD1 as D (6 bases). Germline V lookup: CDR1 SEHNR, CDR2 FQNEAQ (reference sequence). This CDR3 is built from 13 residues. With 3 bases removed from V and 9 bases from J, the gap between germline ends came to 12 bases. Here the CDR3 reads CASSLPPGVEQFF. The CDR3 DNA is TGTGCCAGCAGCTTGCCCCCAGGGGTTGAGCAGTTCTTC.

The rearrangement uses TRBV3-1 and TRBJ1-1; D may be TRBD1 (5 bases). CDR3 length: 13 amino acids. CDR1 and CDR2 from the germline V gene are LGHDT and YNNKEL (reference sequence). The V and J ends lost 3 bases and 4 bases respectively, with 9 bases between them. The CDR3 protein is CASSQRGGTEAFF. In DNA form, the CDR3 reads TGTGCCAGCAGCCAGCGGGGGGGCACTGAAGCTTTCTTT. The complete variable domain, with remaining parts taken from reference TRBV3-1 and TRBJ1-1, reads DTAVSQTPKYLVTQMGNDKSIKCEQNLGHDTMYWYKQDSKKFLKIMFSYNNKELIINETVPNRFSPKSPDKAHLNLHINSLELGDSAVYFCASSQRGGTEAFFGQGTRLTVV.

The chain joins TRBV3-1 to TRBJ1-2; the match to TRBD1 covers 10 bases. There are 15 residues in the CDR3. Trimming cost V 2 bases and J 7 bases; bases outside gene matches: 7. CDR1 and CDR2 (germline): LGHDT, YNNKEL (reference sequence). The CDR3 DNA reads TGTGCCAGCAGCCAAACCGGGACAGGGGAGCGTGGCTACACCTTC. Translation: CASSQTGTGERGYTF.

This clonotype was picked up a small number of times. The chain combines TRBV11-2 with TRBJ1-6; no clear D gene. The germline V gene has CDR1 SGHAT and CDR2 FQNNGV. This CDR3 has 15 amino acids. V dropped 2 bases and J dropped 7 bases, with 12 bases sitting between them. The CDR3 is CASSLLPTKNSPLHF. For the CDR3, the DNA is TGTGCCAGCAGCTTACTCCCAACGAAGAATTCACCCCTCCACTTT.

This chain links TRBV20-1 with TRBJ1-6, with 9 bases aligning to TRBD1. Germline-derived CDR1 and CDR2 are DFQATT and SNEGSKA (reference sequence). This CDR3 contains 14 residues. Trimming removed 5 bases from V and 6 bases from J; junction bases left unmatched: 5. CDR3: CSAYRGLFNSPLHF. CDR3 nucleotide sequence: TGCAGTGCTTACAGGGGGCTCTTTAATTCACCCCTCCACTTT.

This clonotype turned up a few times. The CDR3 is CASSQVGGGEQYF. The DNA for the CDR3 is TGTGCCAGCAGCCAAGTTGGGGGGGGCGAGCAGTACTTC. J is TRBJ2-7 and V is TRBV3-1; 7 nucleotides line up with TRBD2. The CDR3 is 13 amino acids. Trimming cost V 1 base and J 6 bases; bases outside gene matches: 3. Germline lookup yields CDR1 LGHDT and CDR2 YNNKEL (reference sequence).

This clonotype has only a few counts. CDR3 sequence (DNA): TGTGCCAGCAGCCAAAGCGGTCGCGGGAGGGCCGTCAATGAGCAGTTCTTC. It encodes CASSQSGRGRAVNEQFF. V and J are TRBV4-2 and TRBJ2-1, with 9 bases fitting TRBD2. Germline assignment: CDR1 LGHNA and CDR2 YNFKEQ. J gave up 6 bases and V 2 bases, and 11 bases lay outside the gene matches. The CDR3 consists of 17 residues.

The chain carries TRBV5-1 and TRBJ2-7, with TRBD1 identical over 11 bases. CDR3 size: 15 residues. Trimming removed 0 bases from V and 7 bases from J; junction bases left unmatched: 6. Germline values: CDR1 SGHRS, CDR2 YFSETQ. CDR3 amino acids: CASSLGGQGAEEQYF. CDR3 DNA sequence: TGCGCCAGCAGCTTGGGAGGACAGGGGGCTGAAGAGCAGTACTTC.

This clonotype was detected a few times. The chain links TRBV3-1 to TRBJ2-3; D not certain. This CDR3 is 12 amino acids long. The V and J ends lost 1 base and 9 bases respectively, with 8 bases between them. The germline V gene has CDR1 LGHDT and CDR2 YNNKEL (reference sequence). CDR3 bases: TGTGCCAGCAGCCAAGTAACATCCACGCAGTATTTT. Its protein product is CASSQVTSTQYF.

The chain links TRBV28 to TRBJ2-1; D not resolved. Germline V gene data show CDR1 as MDHEN and CDR2 as SYDVKM. This CDR3 spans 13 amino acids. V shed 5 bases and J shed 8 bases, with 13 bases lying between them. Written as DNA, the CDR3 is TGTGCCAGCAGTCCTCCGCCGGGCGATGAGCAGTTCTTC. This gives the protein CASSPPPGDEQFF.

V usage is TRBV5-6 and J usage is TRBJ1-3; TRBD1 matches 8 bases. Per the germline V gene, CDR1 is SGHDT and CDR2 is YYEEEE. V was pared by 1 base and J by 2 bases, with 11 bases of the junction left unmatched. The CDR3 contains 18 residues. The CDR3 spells CASSLRALRTGTGNTIYF. The CDR3 region has the DNA TGTGCCAGCAGCTTGCGGGCACTCCGGACAGGGACTGGAAACACCATATATTTT.

V gene TRBV9 combines with J gene TRBJ2-7; D remains ambiguous. Germline V lookup: CDR1 SGDLS, CDR2 YYNGEE. The CDR3 totals 14 residues. V was shortened by 0 bases and J by 3 bases, with 10 bases between the two germline ends. CDR3 sequence: CASSVAAGFYEQYF. CDR3 nucleotide sequence: TGTGCCAGCAGCGTAGCGGCAGGATTCTACGAGCAGTACTTC. Filled out from reference TRBV9 and TRBJ2-7, the complete variable domain reads DSGVTQTPKHLITATGQRVTLRCSPRSGDLSVYWYQQSLDQGLQFLIQYYNGEERAKGNILERFSAQQFPDLHSELNLSSLELGDSALYFCASSVAAGFYEQYFGPGTRLTVT.

This clonotype was recorded a few times. The V and J genes are TRBV20-1 and TRBJ2-1, with 7 bases lining up with TRBD2. V gave up 2 bases and J gave up 8 bases; unmatched junction bases: 9. Per the germline V gene, CDR1 is DFQATT and CDR2 is SNEGSKA (reference sequence). The CDR3 length is 14 residues. The CDR3 DNA reads as TGCAGTGCTAGATCTAGCGGAGAGGTCTATGAGCAGTTCTTC. This encodes CSARSSGEVYEQFF.

Only a few counts were recorded for this clonotype. The J gene is TRBJ2-3, the V gene TRBV9; no clear D. V was shortened by 4 bases and J by 6 bases, with 15 bases between the two germline ends. The CDR3 spans 14 residues. Germline-derived CDR1 and CDR2 are SGDLS and YYNGEE. In DNA, the CDR3 is TGTGCCAGCAGCCTCGGTGCGTTTCGGGATACGCAGTATTTT. Amino acid sequence: CASSLGAFRDTQYF.

The rearrangement uses TRBV5-1 and TRBJ1-6; possible D gene TRBD1, 5 bases. CDR3 length equals 14 residues. Trimming shortened V by 4 bases and J by 6 bases, and 11 bases separated the two germline ends. Per germline, CDR1 SGHRS and CDR2 YFSETQ. The CDR3 loop reads CASSATGSNSPLHF. CDR3 bases: TGCGCCAGCAGCGCAACAGGATCTAATTCACCCCTCCACTTT.

This clonotype has only a few counts. This chain joins TRBV5-1 and TRBJ1-2; D call uncertain. Trimming removed 1 base from V and 2 bases from J, with 12 bases in between. Germline CDR1 and CDR2: SGHRS and YFSETQ. This CDR3 has 15 amino acids. CDR3 DNA: TGCGCCAGCAGCTTGATCTCCGAGGGCAACTATGGCTACACCTTC. This sequence encodes CASSLISEGNYGYTF.

V usage is TRBV3-1 and J usage is TRBJ1-4, with TRBD1 as a possible D gene (5 bases). Between the trimmed V and J ends, which lost 1 base and 11 bases, there was a span of 11 bases. Per the germline V gene, CDR1 is LGHDT and CDR2 is YNNKEL (reference sequence). The CDR3 spans 13 residues. CDR3 in amino acids: CASSQGREAKLFF. The CDR3 bases are TGTGCCAGCAGCCAAGGCAGGGAGGCCAAACTGTTTTTT.

This clonotype has a handful of counts. The chain couples TRBV7-9 to TRBJ2-1; TRBD2 aligns across 8 bases. The CDR3 length is 15 residues. V lost 4 bases, J lost 10 bases, and 12 bases stayed unmatched. CDR1 is SEHNR, CDR2 FQNEAQ, per germline (reference sequence). CDR3 bases: TGTGCCAGCAGCTCCGTCGCGGGGGGCTCCAGGGAGCAGTTCTTC. Translating it yields CASSSVAGGSREQFF.